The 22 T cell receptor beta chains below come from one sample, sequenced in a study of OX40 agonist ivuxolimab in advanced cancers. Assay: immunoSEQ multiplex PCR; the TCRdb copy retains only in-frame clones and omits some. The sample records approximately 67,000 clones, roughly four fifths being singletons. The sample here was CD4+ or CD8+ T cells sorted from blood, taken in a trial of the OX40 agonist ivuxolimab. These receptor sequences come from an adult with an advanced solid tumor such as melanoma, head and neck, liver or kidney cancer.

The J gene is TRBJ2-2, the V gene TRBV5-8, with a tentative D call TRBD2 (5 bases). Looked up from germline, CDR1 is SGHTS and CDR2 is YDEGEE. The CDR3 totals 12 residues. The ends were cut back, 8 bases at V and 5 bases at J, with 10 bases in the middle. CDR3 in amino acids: CARGRGTGELFF. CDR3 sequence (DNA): TGTGCCAGAGGAAGAGGGACCGGGGAGCTGTTTTTT.

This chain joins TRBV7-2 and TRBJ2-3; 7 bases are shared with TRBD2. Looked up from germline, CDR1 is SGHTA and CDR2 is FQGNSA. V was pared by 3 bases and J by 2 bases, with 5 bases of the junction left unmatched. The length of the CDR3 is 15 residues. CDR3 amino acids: CASSFSGGNTDTQYF. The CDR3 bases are TGTGCCAGCAGCTTTTCGGGAGGCAACACAGATACGCAGTATTTT.

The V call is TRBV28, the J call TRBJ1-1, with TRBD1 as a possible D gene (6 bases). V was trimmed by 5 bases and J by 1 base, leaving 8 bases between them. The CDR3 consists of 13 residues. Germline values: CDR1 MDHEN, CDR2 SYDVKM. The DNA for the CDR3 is TGTGCCAGCAGTCGGGGACAGAACACTGAAGCTTTCTTT. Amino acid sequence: CASSRGQNTEAFF.

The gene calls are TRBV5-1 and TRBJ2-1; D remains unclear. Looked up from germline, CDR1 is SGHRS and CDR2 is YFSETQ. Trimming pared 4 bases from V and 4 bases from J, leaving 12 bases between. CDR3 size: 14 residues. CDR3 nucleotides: TGCGCCAGCAGCGGGGTTATCTCATACAATGAGCAGTTCTTC. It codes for CASSGVISYNEQFF.

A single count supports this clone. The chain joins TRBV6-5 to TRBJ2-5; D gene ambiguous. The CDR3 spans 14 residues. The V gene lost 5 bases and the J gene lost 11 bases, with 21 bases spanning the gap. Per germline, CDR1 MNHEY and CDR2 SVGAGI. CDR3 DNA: TGTGCCAGCAGTCCAACACGAACGACCCGTTGGCAGTACTTC. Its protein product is CASSPTRTTRWQYF.

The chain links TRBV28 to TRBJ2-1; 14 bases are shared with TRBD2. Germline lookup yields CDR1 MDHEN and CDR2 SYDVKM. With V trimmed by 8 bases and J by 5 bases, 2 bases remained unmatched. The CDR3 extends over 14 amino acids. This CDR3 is CASWTSGGNNEQFF. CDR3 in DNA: TGTGCCAGCTGGACTAGCGGGGGGAACAATGAGCAGTTCTTC.

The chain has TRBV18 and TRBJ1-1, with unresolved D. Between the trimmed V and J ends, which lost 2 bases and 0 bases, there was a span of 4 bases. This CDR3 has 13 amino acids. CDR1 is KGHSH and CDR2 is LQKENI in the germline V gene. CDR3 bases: TGTGCCAGCTCACCAGGGATGAACACTGAAGCTTTCTTT. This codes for CASSPGMNTEAFF.

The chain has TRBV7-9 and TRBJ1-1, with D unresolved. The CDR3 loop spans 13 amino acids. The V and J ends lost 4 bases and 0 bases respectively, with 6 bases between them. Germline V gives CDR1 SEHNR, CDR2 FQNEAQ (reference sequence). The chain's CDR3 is CASSSTLNTEAFF. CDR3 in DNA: TGTGCCAGCAGCTCCACATTGAACACTGAAGCTTTCTTT.

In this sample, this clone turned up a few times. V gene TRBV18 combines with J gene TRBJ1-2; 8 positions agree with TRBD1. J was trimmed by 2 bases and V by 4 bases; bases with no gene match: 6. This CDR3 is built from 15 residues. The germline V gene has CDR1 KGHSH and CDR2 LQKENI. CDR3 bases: TGTGCCAGCTCACTCCGGACAGGGATGAACTATGGCTACACCTTC. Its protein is CASSLRTGMNYGYTF.

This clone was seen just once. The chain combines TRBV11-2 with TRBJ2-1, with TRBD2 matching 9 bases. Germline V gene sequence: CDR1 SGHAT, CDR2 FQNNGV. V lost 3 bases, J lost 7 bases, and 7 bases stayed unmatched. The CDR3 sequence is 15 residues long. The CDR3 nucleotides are TGTGCCAGCAGCTTCTCCGGGACTAGCAAAAATGAGCAGTTCTTC. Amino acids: CASSFSGTSKNEQFF.

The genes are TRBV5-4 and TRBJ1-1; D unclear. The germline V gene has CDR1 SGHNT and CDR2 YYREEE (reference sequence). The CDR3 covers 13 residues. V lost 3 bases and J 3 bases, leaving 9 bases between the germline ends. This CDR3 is CASSSLVDTEAFF. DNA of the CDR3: TGTGCCAGCAGCTCCCTTGTGGACACTGAAGCTTTCTTT.

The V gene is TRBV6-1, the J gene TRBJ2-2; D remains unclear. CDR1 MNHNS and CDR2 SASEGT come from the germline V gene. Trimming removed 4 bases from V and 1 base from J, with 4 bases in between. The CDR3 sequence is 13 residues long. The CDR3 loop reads CASSGRNTGELFF. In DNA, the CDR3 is TGTGCCAGCAGTGGCAGGAACACCGGGGAGCTGTTTTTT.

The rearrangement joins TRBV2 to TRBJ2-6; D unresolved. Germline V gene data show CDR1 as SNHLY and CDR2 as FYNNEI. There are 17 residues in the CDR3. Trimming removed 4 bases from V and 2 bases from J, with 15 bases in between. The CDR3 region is CASSVVGLGTGANVLTF. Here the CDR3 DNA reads TGTGCCAGCAGTGTCGTAGGTTTAGGGACTGGGGCCAACGTCCTGACTTTC.

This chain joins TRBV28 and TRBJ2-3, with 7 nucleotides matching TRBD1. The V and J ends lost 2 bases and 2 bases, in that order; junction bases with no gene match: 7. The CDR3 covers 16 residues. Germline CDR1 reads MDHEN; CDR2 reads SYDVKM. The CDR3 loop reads CASSLDRAVATDTQYF. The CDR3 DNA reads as TGTGCCAGCAGTTTAGACAGGGCAGTGGCCACAGATACGCAGTATTTT.

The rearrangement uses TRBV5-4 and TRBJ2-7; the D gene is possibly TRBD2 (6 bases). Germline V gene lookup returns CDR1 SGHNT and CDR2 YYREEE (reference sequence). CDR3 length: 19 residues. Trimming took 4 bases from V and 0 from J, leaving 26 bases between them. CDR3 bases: TGTGCCAGCAGCCCCTCGCGGGGAAGGGCCAGTTCCAGCTCCTACGAGCAGTACTTC. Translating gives CASSPSRGRASSSSYEQYF.

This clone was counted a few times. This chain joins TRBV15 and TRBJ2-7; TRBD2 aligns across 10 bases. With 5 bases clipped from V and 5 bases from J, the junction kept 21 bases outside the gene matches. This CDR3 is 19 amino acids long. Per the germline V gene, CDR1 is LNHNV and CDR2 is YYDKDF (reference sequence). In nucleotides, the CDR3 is TGTGCCACCAGCGGCTTCCCGGAAGCGGGAGGGCCGCGGGTCCACGAGCAGTACTTC. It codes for CATSGFPEAGGPRVHEQYF. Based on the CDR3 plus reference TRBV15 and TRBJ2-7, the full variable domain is DAMVIQNPRYQVTQFGKPVTLSCSQTLNHNVMYWYQQKSSQAPKLLFHYYDKDFNNEADTPDNFQSRRPNTSFCFLDIRSPGLGDTAMYLCATSGFPEAGGPRVHEQYFGPGTRLTVT.

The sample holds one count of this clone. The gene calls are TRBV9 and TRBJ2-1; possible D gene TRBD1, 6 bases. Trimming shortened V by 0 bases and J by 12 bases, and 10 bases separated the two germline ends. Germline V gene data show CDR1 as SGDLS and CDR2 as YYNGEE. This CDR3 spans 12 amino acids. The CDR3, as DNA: TGTGCCAGCAGCGTAGGGGGACACGGGCAGTTCTTC. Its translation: CASSVGGHGQFF.

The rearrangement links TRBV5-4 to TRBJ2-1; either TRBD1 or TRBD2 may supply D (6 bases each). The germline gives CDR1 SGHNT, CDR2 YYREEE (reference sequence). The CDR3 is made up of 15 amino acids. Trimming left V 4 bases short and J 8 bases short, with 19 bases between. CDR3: CASSQGPGEADEQFF. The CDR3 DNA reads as TGTGCCAGCAGCCAGGGACCAGGGGAGGCCGATGAGCAGTTCTTC.

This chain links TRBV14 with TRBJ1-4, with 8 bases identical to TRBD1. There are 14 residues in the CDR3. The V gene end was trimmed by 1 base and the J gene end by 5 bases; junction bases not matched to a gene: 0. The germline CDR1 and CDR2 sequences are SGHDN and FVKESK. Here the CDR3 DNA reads TGTGCCAGCAGCCAAGGACAGGGGAATGAAAAACTGTTTTTT. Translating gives CASSQGQGNEKLFF.

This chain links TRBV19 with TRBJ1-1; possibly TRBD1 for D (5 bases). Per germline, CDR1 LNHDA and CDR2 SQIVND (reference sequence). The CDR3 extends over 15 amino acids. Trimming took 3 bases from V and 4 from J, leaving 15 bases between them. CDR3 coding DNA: TGTGCCAGTAGTATGCAGGGCGCACCCCGCACTGAAGCTTTCTTT. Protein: CASSMQGAPRTEAFF.

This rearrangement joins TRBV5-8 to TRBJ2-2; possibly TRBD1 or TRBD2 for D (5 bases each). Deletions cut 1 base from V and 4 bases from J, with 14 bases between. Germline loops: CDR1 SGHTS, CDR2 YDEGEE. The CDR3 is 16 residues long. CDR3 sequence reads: CASSLQWDVRTGELFF. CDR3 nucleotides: TGTGCCAGCAGCTTGCAGTGGGACGTCCGCACCGGGGAGCTGTTTTTT.

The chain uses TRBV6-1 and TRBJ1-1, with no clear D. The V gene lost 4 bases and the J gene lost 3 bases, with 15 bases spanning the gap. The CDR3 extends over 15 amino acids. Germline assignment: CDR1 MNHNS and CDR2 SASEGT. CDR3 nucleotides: TGTGCCAGCAGTGTCGGGCAGGACCGACACACTGAAGCTTTCTTT. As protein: CASSVGQDRHTEAFF.